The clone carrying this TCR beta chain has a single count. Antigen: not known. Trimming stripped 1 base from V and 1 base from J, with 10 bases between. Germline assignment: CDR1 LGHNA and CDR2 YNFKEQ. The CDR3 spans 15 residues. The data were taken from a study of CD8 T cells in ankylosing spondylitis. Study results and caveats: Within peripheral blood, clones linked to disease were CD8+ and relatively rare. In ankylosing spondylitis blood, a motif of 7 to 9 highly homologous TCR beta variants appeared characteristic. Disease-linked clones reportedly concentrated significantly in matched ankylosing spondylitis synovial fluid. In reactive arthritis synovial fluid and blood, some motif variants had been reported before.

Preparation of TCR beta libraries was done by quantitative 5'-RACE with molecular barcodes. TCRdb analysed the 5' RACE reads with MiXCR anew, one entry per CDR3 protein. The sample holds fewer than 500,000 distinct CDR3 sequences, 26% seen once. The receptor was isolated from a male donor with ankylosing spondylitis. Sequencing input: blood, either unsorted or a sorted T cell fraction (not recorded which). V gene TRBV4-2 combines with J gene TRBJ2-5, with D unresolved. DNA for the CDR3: TGTGCCAGCAGCCAAGTCGCGGCTGTCCAAGAGACCCAGTACTTC. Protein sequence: CASSQVAAVQETQYF.